These 17 T cell receptor beta chains share one sample of origin, sequenced in a study of T cells in Graves' hyperthyroidism and ophthalmopathy. There were TCR beta CDR3 regions amplified from RNA transcripts. First-round RT-PCR targeting the TCR CDR3 was performed with the HTBI primer set. TCRdb reprocessed the multiplex PCR reads via MiXCR and lists one record per CDR3 protein. The table records 240,000 or so distinct CDR3 sequences, less than 20% of them present only once. The sample was blood. All receptors derive from a woman aged 18-30 years with Graves' ophthalmopathy.

This clonotype was observed many times. The chain joins TRBV12-3 or TRBV12-4 to TRBJ2-6; D not certain. The CDR3 length is 14 residues. With 5 bases removed from V and 0 bases from J, the gap between germline ends came to 5 bases. CDR3 DNA: TGTGCCAGCAGTGTAAGCTCTGGGGCCAACGTCCTGACTTTC. This codes for CASSVSSGANVLTF.

This clonotype was recorded many times. This chain connects TRBV20-1 to TRBJ2-5; D remains ambiguous. Germline V gene sequence: CDR1 DFQATT, CDR2 SNEGSKA (reference sequence). The length of the CDR3 is 14 residues. With 6 bases removed from V and 0 bases from J, the gap between germline ends came to 14 bases. CDR3 residues: CSAPLRVNQETQYF. CDR3 coding DNA: TGCAGTGCCCCACTTCGGGTTAACCAAGAGACCCAGTACTTC.

This clonotype turned up a few times. The rearrangement joins TRBV29-1 to TRBJ2-7; a weak D match, TRBD1 (5 bases). The CDR3 sequence is 13 residues long. Germline V gives CDR1 SQVTM, CDR2 ANQGSEA. The V gene lost 6 bases and the J gene lost 0 bases, with 12 bases spanning the gap. The CDR3 protein is CSVPTESSYEQYF. In DNA form, the CDR3 reads TGCAGCGTACCGACAGAAAGCTCCTACGAGCAGTACTTC.

At least ten counts were recorded for this clonotype. The V gene is TRBV27, the J gene TRBJ1-2, with 7 bases aligning to TRBD1. Trimming removed 2 bases from V and 10 bases from J; junction bases left unmatched: 4. The CDR3 extends over 12 amino acids. The germline CDR1 and CDR2 sequences are MNHEY and SMNVEV (reference sequence). The CDR3 here is CASSLTGTVYTF. Here the CDR3 DNA reads TGTGCCAGCAGTTTAACCGGGACAGTCTACACCTTC.

With respect to this clonotype: A much larger clone lies one base from this, so it may be a read error. The chain links TRBV6-9 to TRBJ2-5; 9 bases are shared with TRBD2. CDR1 and CDR2 from the germline V gene are MNHGY and SVAAGI. The CDR3 contains 16 residues. V lost 4 bases, J lost 1 base, and 7 bases stayed unmatched. DNA of the CDR3: TGTGCCAGCAGTTGCTCGCTAGCGGGGTTCCAAGAGACCCAGTACTTC. Translation: CASSCSLAGFQETQYF.

Ten or more counts support this clonotype. The chain is built from TRBV7-2 and TRBJ2-2; 11 nucleotides agree with TRBD2. The J segment lost 5 bases and the V segment lost 5 bases, leaving 4 bases of the junction unmatched. Germline V gene lookup returns CDR1 SGHTA and CDR2 FQGNSA. The CDR3 extends over 15 amino acids. CDR3 residues: CASSPTSGKTGELFF. In nucleotides, the CDR3 is TGTGCCAGCAGCCCGACTAGCGGGAAAACCGGGGAGCTGTTTTTT.

This clonotype has at least ten counts. The V call is TRBV28, the J call TRBJ2-5, with D perhaps given as TRBD1 or TRBD2 (6 bases each). The V gene's germline CDR1 is MDHEN and CDR2 SYDVKM. This CDR3 is built from 16 residues. The V and J ends lost 4 bases and 5 bases respectively, with 20 bases between them. CDR3 DNA sequence: TGTGCCAGCAGTTACCCCTACGGGGGCTCTAGGGAGACCCAGTACTTC. Translating gives CASSYPYGGSRETQYF.

In its sample, this clonotype was seen a few times. The junction departs from the called germline gene at one end, perhaps through a read error. The chain is built from TRBV4-1 and TRBJ2-7, with TRBD1 as a possible D gene (6 bases). The germline V gene encodes CDR1 MGHRA and CDR2 YSYEKL. The length of the CDR3 is 16 residues. The CDR3 is CASSQGVGTPSHEQYF. In DNA form, the CDR3 reads TGCGCCAGCAGCCAAGGGGTCGGGACACCCTCCCACGAGCAGTACTTC.

This clonotype has ten or more counts. The chain has TRBV19 and TRBJ2-3, with TRBD1 matching over 12 bases. The V segment lost 7 bases and the J segment 1 base; nucleotides outside the gene matches: 3. The CDR3 is 15 residues long. The V gene's germline CDR1 is LNHDA and CDR2 SQIVND (reference sequence). CDR3 in DNA: TGTGCCAGTACAAGGGACAGGGGGCGCACAGATACGCAGTATTTT. Its translation is CASTRDRGRTDTQYF.

This clonotype has at least ten counts. V and J are TRBV9 and TRBJ2-7; 7 bases agree with TRBD2. After removal of 1 base from V and 6 bases from J, the junction contained 10 bases not matched to a gene. Germline loops: CDR1 SGDLS, CDR2 YYNGEE. This CDR3 has 15 amino acids. The CDR3 region has the DNA TGTGCCAGCAGCGTATCAGGACTAGTCGGAGGCGAGCAGTACTTC. This sequence encodes CASSVSGLVGGEQYF.

This clonotype was seen at least ten times. This chain uses TRBV6-5 with TRBJ1-1; D gene ambiguous. This CDR3 comprises 15 residues. V was cut by 0 bases and J by 1 base, with 9 bases left in between. Germline CDR1 and CDR2: MNHEY and SVGAGI. The CDR3 here is CASSYSDWANTEAFF. CDR3 sequence (DNA): TGTGCCAGCAGTTACTCGGATTGGGCGAACACTGAAGCTTTCTTT.

This clonotype was recorded many times. Its ends do not fully match the called genes, so a read error is possible. The chain recombines TRBV6-1 with TRBJ1-5; D is undetermined. Per the germline V gene, CDR1 is MNHNS and CDR2 is SASEGT. CDR3 size: 13 residues. The CDR3 bases are TGTGCCAACAGTGAAAGGGGCAATCAGCCCCAGCATTTT. Its translation: CANSERGNQPQHF.

This clonotype has at least ten counts. The gene calls are TRBV20-1 and TRBJ1-2; unclear D gene. With 6 bases removed from V and 6 bases from J, the gap between germline ends came to 11 bases. CDR3 length: 11 amino acids. CDR1 is DFQATT, CDR2 SNEGSKA, per germline (reference sequence). The CDR3, as DNA: TGCAGTGCCCCTGGACGGAATGGCTACACCTTC. This gives the protein CSAPGRNGYTF.

This clonotype was counted ten times or more. The chain has TRBV7-9 and TRBJ1-1; D is undetermined. The CDR3 contains 15 residues. Germline V gene data show CDR1 as SEHNR and CDR2 as FQNEAQ (reference sequence). V lost 3 bases, J lost 4 bases, and 15 bases lay in between. The CDR3 sequence is CASSFPYSVGTEAFF. CDR3 nucleotides: TGTGCCAGCAGCTTTCCTTATTCCGTCGGCACTGAAGCTTTCTTT.

This clonotype was recorded many times. The V call is TRBV6-1, the J call TRBJ2-1; 11 nucleotides line up with TRBD2. This CDR3 is 17 amino acids long. Looked up from germline, CDR1 is MNHNS and CDR2 is SASEGT. Unmatched junction bases numbered 12, after V lost 7 bases and J lost 4 bases. In nucleotides, the CDR3 is TGTGCCAGCAAAAATCGCGTTAGCGGGGGGGTATACAATGAGCAGTTCTTC. Protein sequence: CASKNRVSGGVYNEQFF.

There are many counts of this clonotype. This chain uses TRBV6-1 with TRBJ2-7; 7 nucleotides line up with TRBD2. Unmatched junction bases numbered 5, after V lost 2 bases and J lost 4 bases. This CDR3 spans 14 amino acids. Germline CDR1 MNHNS, CDR2 SASEGT. This CDR3 is CASSELADIYEQYF. In DNA, the CDR3 is TGTGCCAGCAGTGAACTAGCGGATATATACGAGCAGTACTTC.

This clonotype was counted ten times or more. This chain joins TRBV3-1 and TRBJ2-3, with a tentative D call TRBD2 (5 bases). Germline CDR1 reads LGHDT; CDR2 reads YNNKEL (reference sequence). The CDR3 runs to 13 residues. Trimming took 0 bases from V and 8 from J, leaving 9 bases between them. As DNA, the CDR3 is TGTGCCAGCAGCCAAGATTACGGAGGTACGCAGTATTTT. It translates to CASSQDYGGTQYF.